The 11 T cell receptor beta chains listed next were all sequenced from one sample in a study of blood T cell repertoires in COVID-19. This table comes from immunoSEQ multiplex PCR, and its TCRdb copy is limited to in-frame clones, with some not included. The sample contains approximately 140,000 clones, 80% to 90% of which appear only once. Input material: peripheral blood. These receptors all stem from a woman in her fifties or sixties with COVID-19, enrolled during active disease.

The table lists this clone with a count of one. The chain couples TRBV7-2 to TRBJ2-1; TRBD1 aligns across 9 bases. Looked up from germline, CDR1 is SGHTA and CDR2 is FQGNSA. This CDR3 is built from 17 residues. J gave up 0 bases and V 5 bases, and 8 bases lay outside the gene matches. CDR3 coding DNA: TGTGCCAGCAGCCGCCGGGACAGGGTGGCCTCCTACAATGAGCAGTTCTTC. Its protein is CASSRRDRVASYNEQFF.

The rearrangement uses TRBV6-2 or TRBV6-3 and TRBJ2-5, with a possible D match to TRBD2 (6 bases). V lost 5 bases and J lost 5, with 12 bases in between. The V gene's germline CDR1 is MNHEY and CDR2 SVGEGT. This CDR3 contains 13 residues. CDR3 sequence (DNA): TGTGCCAGCAGTCGGGAAGGGAGGGAGACCCAGTACTTC. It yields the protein CASSREGRETQYF.

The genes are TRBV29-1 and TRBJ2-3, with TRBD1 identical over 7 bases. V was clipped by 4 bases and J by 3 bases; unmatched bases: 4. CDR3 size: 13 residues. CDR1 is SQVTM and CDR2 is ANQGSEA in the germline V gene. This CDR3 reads CSVVQGWTDTQYF. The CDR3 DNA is TGCAGCGTTGTACAGGGGTGGACAGATACGCAGTATTTT.

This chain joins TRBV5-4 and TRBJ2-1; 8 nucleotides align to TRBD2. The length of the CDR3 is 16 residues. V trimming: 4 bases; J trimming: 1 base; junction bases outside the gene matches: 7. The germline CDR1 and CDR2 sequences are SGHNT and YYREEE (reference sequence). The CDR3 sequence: CASSPGGGTSYNEQFF. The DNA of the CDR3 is TGTGCCAGCAGCCCCGGGGGGGGGACGTCCTACAATGAGCAGTTCTTC.

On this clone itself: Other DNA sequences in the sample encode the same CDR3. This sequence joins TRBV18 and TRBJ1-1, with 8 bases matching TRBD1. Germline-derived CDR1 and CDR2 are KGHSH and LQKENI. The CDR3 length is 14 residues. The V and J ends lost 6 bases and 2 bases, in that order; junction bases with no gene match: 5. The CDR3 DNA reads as TGTGCCAGCTCGCCGACAGGGGTAAACACTGAAGCTTTCTTT. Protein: CASSPTGVNTEAFF.

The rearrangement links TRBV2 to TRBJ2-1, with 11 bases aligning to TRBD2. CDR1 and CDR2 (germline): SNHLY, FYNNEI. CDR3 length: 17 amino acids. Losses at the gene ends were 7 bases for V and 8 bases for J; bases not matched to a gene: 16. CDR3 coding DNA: TGTGCCAGCATCCCTGATGTAGCGGGGGGGCCCTTGGATGAGCAGTTCTTC. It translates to CASIPDVAGGPLDEQFF.

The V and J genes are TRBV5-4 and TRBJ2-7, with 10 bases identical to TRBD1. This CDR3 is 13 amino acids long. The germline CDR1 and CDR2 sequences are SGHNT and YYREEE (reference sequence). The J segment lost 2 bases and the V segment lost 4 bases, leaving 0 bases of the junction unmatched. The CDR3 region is CASSGQGAYEQYF. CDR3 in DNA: TGTGCCAGCAGCGGACAGGGGGCCTACGAGCAGTACTTC.

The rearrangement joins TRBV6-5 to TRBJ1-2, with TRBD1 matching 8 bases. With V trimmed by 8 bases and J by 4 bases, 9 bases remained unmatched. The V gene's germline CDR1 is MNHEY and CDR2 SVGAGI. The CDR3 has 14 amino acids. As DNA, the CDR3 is TGTGCCAGCGCGGCGGGGACAGGAGGCTATGGCTACACCTTC. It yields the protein CASAAGTGGYGYTF.

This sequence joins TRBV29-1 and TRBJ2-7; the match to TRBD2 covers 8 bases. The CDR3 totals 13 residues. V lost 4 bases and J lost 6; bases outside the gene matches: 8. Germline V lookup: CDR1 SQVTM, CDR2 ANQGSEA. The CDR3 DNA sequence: TGCAGCGTTGGGCGGGGGGCGGACGGCGAGCAGTACTTC. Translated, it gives CSVGRGADGEQYF.

The CDR3 nucleotides are TGCAGCGTGACAGGGAGCCCCGGGGAAAAACTGTTTTTT. It codes for CSVTGSPGEKLFF. V gene TRBV29-1 combines with J gene TRBJ1-4; TRBD1 agrees at 7 bases. The CDR3 sequence is 13 residues long. Germline CDR1 and CDR2: SQVTM and ANQGSEA. The V segment lost 6 bases and the J segment 8 bases; nucleotides outside the gene matches: 9. The whole variable domain, filled in from reference TRBV29-1 and TRBJ1-4, reads SAVISQKPSRDICQRGTSLTIQCQVDSQVTMMFWYRQQPGQSLTLIATANQGSEATYESGFVIDKFPISRPNLTFSTLTVSNMSPEDSSIYLCSVTGSPGEKLFFGSGTQLSVL.

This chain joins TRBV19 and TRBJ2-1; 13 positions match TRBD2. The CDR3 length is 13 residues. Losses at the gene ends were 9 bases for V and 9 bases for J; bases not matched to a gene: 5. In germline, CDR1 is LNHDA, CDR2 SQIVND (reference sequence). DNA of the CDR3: TGTGCCAGCCGACTAGCGGGGGGATCTGAGCAGTTCTTC. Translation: CASRLAGGSEQFF.